This entry lists 20 T cell receptor beta chains sequenced from one sample in a study of CD8+CD57+ T cells in acquired aplastic anemia. Patients picked for sequencing had shown CD8+CD57+ cell expansion detected by flow cytometry. Genomic DNA, the template, was used for profiling of the TCR beta VDJ and CDR3. TCRdb re-called the reads with MiXCR, one entry per CDR3 protein. The table lists 200,000 to 300,000 distinct CDR3 sequences, approximately 80% of them singletons. Sequencing used sorted CD4+, CD8+, or CD8+CD57+ T cells (not recorded which) from PBMCs. These receptors originate from a human donor with aplastic anemia.

The chain is built from TRBV7-8 and TRBJ2-6; D is undetermined. With 3 bases removed from V and 19 bases from J, the gap between germline ends came to 25 bases. CDR3 length: 15 residues. CDR1 and CDR2 (germline): SGHVS, FQNEAQ. CDR3 amino acids: CASSFSGGPDTQYTF. The CDR3, as DNA: TGTGCCAGCAGCTTCTCGGGCGGTCCCGATACGCAGTATACTTTC.

The chain recombines TRBV20-1 with TRBJ1-1; D ambiguous. Germline loops: CDR1 DFQATT, CDR2 SNEGSKA (reference sequence). Trimming left V 8 bases short and J 8 bases short, with 27 bases between. This CDR3 has 15 residues. The DNA of the CDR3 is TGCAGTAATCCGACGCAGCACAATGAAAACGTCGAAGCTTTCTTT. Amino acids: CSNPTQHNENVEAFF.

The J gene is TRBJ2-5, the V gene TRBV2; the D gene is possibly TRBD2 (6 bases). Trimming cost V 9 bases and J 12 bases, with 20 bases left between them. Germline V lookup: CDR1 SNHLY, CDR2 FYNNEI. There are 12 residues in the CDR3. CDR3 protein: CARGDAGTNKYF. DNA of the CDR3: TGTGCCAGAGGGGACGCGGGGACGAATAAGTACTTC.

This clonotype was detected once. This chain uses TRBV19 with TRBJ2-2, with a tentative D call TRBD1 (5 bases). The V end lost 0 bases, the J end lost 0 bases, and 26 bases lay between the germline ends. CDR3 size: 22 residues. Germline V gene lookup returns CDR1 LNHDA and CDR2 SQIVND (reference sequence). CDR3 region: CASSIDHWQGPQGCANTGELFF. Here the CDR3 DNA reads TGTGCCAGTAGTATAGATCATTGGCAGGGTCCCCAGGGCTGTGCGAACACCGGGGAGCTGTTTTTT.

The genes are TRBV5-8 and TRBJ2-3; D is unresolved. The CDR3 is 12 amino acids. Trimming left V 4 bases short and J 11 bases short, with 14 bases between. CDR1 and CDR2 from the germline V gene are SGHTS and YDEGEE. The CDR3 loop reads CASSVEDDEQYF. In DNA, the CDR3 is TGTGCCAGCAGCGTAGAAGACGATGAGCAGTATTTT.

About this clonotype itself: The junction departs from germline at one end; a sequencing error may be responsible. J is TRBJ2-4 and V is TRBV7-8; no reliable D call. Germline V CDR1 and CDR2: SGHVS, FQNEAQ. The CDR3 length is 12 residues. The CDR3 DNA sequence: TGTGCCAGCAGAGGAGCTGGAGACATTCAGAACTTC. It codes for CASRGAGDIQNF.

The chain uses TRBV25-1 and TRBJ1-4; unclear D gene. CDR3 length: 13 residues. V lost 2 bases and J lost 7, with 8 bases in between. Germline CDR1 MGHDK, CDR2 SYGVNS. CDR3 protein: CASSETATEKLFF. The DNA of the CDR3 is TGTGCCAGCAGTGAAACAGCGACTGAAAAACTGTTTTTT. The entire variable domain, with the rest obtained from reference TRBV25-1 and TRBJ1-4, is as follows: EADIYQTPRYLVIGTGKKITLECSQTMGHDKMYWYQQDPGMELHLIHYSYGVNSTEKGDLSSESTVSRIRTEHFPLTLESARPSHTSQYLCASSETATEKLFFGSGTQLSVL.

Worth noting for this clonotype: Without the conserved terminal phenylalanine or tryptophan, this CDR3 likely stems from a read error. The DNA is left out, because the CDR3 cannot be placed on it with certainty; the CDR3 is given as TCRdb lists it. The chain is built from TRBV7-9 and TRBJ2-3; the DNA was not used to check the table's D call, TRBD2. In germline, CDR1 is SEHNR, CDR2 FQNEAQ (reference sequence). The CDR3 has 13 residues if both end residues are counted. The CDR3 sequence is CASGPGAGGRETQ.

Worth noting for this clonotype: This CDR3 fails to terminate in the conserved phenylalanine or tryptophan, so it likely reflects a read error. The V and J genes are TRBV7-3 and TRBJ2-2; no clear D. CDR1 is SGHTA, CDR2 FQGTGA, per germline. The CDR3 consists of 12 residues. V gave up 3 bases and J gave up 13 bases, with 12 bases separating them. CDR3 in DNA: TGTGCCAGCAGCTTTCTCAGAGGCGGGCTGTTTGAT. It encodes CASSFLRGGLFD.

Regarding this clonotype: This CDR3 fails to terminate in the conserved phenylalanine or tryptophan, so it likely reflects a read error. This chain connects TRBV7-9 to TRBJ2-3, with a tentative D call TRBD2 (5 bases). In germline, CDR1 is SEHNR, CDR2 FQNEAQ (reference sequence). This CDR3 is built from 13 residues. Trimming pared 8 bases from V and 10 bases from J, leaving 19 bases between. In DNA, the CDR3 is TGTGCCAGCGGCGACGAAAGAAGCGGTGCGCAGTATGTT. It encodes CASGDERSGAQYV.

About this clonotype itself: The CDR3 carries no conserved terminal phenylalanine or tryptophan, so it likely arises from a read error. The limits of the CDR3 on the DNA are not certain, so only TCRdb's listed CDR3 is given. The chain joins TRBV7-2 to TRBJ2-5. Germline V gene sequence: CDR1 SGHTA, CDR2 FQGNSA. The CDR3 comprises 13 residues, both ends counted. CDR3 sequence: CASSFRGQFYEQY.

This sequence joins TRBV7-6 and TRBJ1-5, with a weak D call TRBD1 (5 bases). V was clipped by 5 bases and J by 3 bases, with 14 bases between them. Per germline, CDR1 SGHVS and CDR2 FNYEAQ. CDR3 length: 15 residues. This CDR3 reads CASSPGTAPNQPQHF. In DNA, the CDR3 is TGTGCCAGCAGCCCAGGGACCGCCCCCAATCAGCCCCAGCATTTT.

The chain recombines TRBV7-8 with TRBJ2-7; the match to TRBD2 covers 7 bases. The CDR3 is 18 residues long. In germline, CDR1 is SGHVS, CDR2 FQNEAQ. Trimming removed 2 bases from V and 1 base from J; junction bases left unmatched: 14. CDR3 sequence (DNA): TGTGCCAGCAGCTTACCGGGAGGTGGGAATACCCTGTCCTACGAGCAGTACGTC. This translates into CASSLPGGGNTLSYEQYV.

CDR3 bases: TGTGCCAGCAGCCTGAGCTGGGAGGGAGCCTACTTTTACACCTTC. Its translation: CASSLSWEGAYFYTF. The chain combines TRBV14 with TRBJ1-2; D unresolved. Looked up from germline, CDR1 is SGHDN and CDR2 is FVKESK. CDR3 size: 15 residues. The ends were cut back, 4 bases at V and 11 bases at J, with 23 bases in the middle.

As for this clonotype: A junction end diverges from the germline sequence, so it may reflect a read error. The V and J genes are TRBV7-9 and TRBJ2-3, with D tentatively TRBD1 or TRBD2 (6 bases each). There are 13 residues in the CDR3. Germline CDR1 SEHNR, CDR2 FQNEAQ (reference sequence). The CDR3 loop is CASSDAGGDTQAF. The CDR3 DNA reads TGTGCCAGCAGCGACGCAGGAGGGGACACGCAGGCTTTT.

A remark on this clonotype: Since the CDR3 does not end with the conserved phenylalanine or tryptophan, this likely comes from a read error. This sequence joins TRBV15 and TRBJ1-2, with D possibly being TRBD1 (5 bases). Germline V gene sequence: CDR1 LNHNV, CDR2 YYDKDF (reference sequence). The V end lost 5 bases, the J end lost 9 bases, and 28 bases lay between the germline ends. The CDR3 contains 17 residues. The CDR3 reads CATSGRGLASEQYCYTC. CDR3 DNA: TGTGCCACCAGCGGCCGGGGCCTAGCCTCCGAGCAGTATTGCTACACCTGC.

The V call is TRBV5-6, the J call TRBJ1-6; D not resolved. Trimming stripped 0 bases from V and 0 bases from J, with 7 bases between. Germline lookup yields CDR1 SGHDT and CDR2 YYEEEE. This CDR3 is 16 amino acids long. CDR3 sequence: CASSLERASYNSPLHF. CDR3 DNA sequence: TGTGCCAGCAGCTTGGAGAGGGCCTCCTATAATTCACCCCTCCACTTT.

The sample holds many counts of this clonotype. V gene TRBV12-3 or TRBV12-4 combines with J gene TRBJ2-3; 7 bases line up with TRBD2. J lost 1 base, V lost 6 bases, and 1 base had no gene match. The CDR3 covers 13 residues. CDR3: CASRSGGTDTQYF. The DNA for the CDR3 is TGTGCCAGCAGGAGCGGGGGCACAGATACGCAGTATTTT.

The V and J genes are TRBV11-2 and TRBJ2-5, with 7 bases lining up with TRBD2. This CDR3 spans 15 amino acids. The ends lost 3 bases at V and 4 bases at J; junction bases unmatched: 8. CDR1 is SGHAT and CDR2 is FQNNGV in the germline V gene. The DNA of the CDR3 is TGTGCCAGCAGCTTCGGCGGGAGCTGGGGAGAGACCCAGTACTTC. Encoded protein: CASSFGGSWGETQYF.

As to this clonotype: It is likely a read error, because the conserved phenylalanine at the end of the CDR3 is missing. The DNA is omitted, as the CDR3 cannot be located on it reliably, and the CDR3 follows TCRdb's listing. The chain couples TRBV7-9 to TRBJ2-1; the D call in the table, TRBD2, was not verified against the DNA. Both ends counted, the CDR3 spans 13 residues. From germline, CDR1 is SEHNR and CDR2 FQNEAQ (reference sequence). CDR3 sequence reads: CASSLQRSGAKYL.